The text below deals with one TCR beta chain. Its antigen is undetermined. Trimming cost V 8 bases and J 0 bases; bases outside gene matches: 8. The CDR3 sequence is 15 residues long. Germline-derived CDR1 and CDR2 are LGHNA and YNFKEQ. This record belongs to a study of cytomegalovirus exposure and HLA in healthy donors. The study, taken as a whole, reports: Across donors, most TCRs were seen rarely, yet some public ones were widespread. According to a subsequent analysis, TCR clusters from the first cohort were inclined to appear together in the roughly 120 validation repertoires.

Clones were read by immunoSEQ multiplex PCR, and TCRdb kept only the in-frame ones, dropping some. The data show 200,000 or so clones, around 88% seen once. The sequence was obtained from a young woman in good health and CMV-seronegative. The chain couples TRBV4-2 to TRBJ1-1, with 8 bases aligning to TRBD1. The sample consisted of PBMCs. The CDR3 DNA sequence: TGTGCCAGCGGCAGGACAGGGACGATGAACACTGAAGCTTTCTTT. Translated: CASGRTGTMNTEAFF.